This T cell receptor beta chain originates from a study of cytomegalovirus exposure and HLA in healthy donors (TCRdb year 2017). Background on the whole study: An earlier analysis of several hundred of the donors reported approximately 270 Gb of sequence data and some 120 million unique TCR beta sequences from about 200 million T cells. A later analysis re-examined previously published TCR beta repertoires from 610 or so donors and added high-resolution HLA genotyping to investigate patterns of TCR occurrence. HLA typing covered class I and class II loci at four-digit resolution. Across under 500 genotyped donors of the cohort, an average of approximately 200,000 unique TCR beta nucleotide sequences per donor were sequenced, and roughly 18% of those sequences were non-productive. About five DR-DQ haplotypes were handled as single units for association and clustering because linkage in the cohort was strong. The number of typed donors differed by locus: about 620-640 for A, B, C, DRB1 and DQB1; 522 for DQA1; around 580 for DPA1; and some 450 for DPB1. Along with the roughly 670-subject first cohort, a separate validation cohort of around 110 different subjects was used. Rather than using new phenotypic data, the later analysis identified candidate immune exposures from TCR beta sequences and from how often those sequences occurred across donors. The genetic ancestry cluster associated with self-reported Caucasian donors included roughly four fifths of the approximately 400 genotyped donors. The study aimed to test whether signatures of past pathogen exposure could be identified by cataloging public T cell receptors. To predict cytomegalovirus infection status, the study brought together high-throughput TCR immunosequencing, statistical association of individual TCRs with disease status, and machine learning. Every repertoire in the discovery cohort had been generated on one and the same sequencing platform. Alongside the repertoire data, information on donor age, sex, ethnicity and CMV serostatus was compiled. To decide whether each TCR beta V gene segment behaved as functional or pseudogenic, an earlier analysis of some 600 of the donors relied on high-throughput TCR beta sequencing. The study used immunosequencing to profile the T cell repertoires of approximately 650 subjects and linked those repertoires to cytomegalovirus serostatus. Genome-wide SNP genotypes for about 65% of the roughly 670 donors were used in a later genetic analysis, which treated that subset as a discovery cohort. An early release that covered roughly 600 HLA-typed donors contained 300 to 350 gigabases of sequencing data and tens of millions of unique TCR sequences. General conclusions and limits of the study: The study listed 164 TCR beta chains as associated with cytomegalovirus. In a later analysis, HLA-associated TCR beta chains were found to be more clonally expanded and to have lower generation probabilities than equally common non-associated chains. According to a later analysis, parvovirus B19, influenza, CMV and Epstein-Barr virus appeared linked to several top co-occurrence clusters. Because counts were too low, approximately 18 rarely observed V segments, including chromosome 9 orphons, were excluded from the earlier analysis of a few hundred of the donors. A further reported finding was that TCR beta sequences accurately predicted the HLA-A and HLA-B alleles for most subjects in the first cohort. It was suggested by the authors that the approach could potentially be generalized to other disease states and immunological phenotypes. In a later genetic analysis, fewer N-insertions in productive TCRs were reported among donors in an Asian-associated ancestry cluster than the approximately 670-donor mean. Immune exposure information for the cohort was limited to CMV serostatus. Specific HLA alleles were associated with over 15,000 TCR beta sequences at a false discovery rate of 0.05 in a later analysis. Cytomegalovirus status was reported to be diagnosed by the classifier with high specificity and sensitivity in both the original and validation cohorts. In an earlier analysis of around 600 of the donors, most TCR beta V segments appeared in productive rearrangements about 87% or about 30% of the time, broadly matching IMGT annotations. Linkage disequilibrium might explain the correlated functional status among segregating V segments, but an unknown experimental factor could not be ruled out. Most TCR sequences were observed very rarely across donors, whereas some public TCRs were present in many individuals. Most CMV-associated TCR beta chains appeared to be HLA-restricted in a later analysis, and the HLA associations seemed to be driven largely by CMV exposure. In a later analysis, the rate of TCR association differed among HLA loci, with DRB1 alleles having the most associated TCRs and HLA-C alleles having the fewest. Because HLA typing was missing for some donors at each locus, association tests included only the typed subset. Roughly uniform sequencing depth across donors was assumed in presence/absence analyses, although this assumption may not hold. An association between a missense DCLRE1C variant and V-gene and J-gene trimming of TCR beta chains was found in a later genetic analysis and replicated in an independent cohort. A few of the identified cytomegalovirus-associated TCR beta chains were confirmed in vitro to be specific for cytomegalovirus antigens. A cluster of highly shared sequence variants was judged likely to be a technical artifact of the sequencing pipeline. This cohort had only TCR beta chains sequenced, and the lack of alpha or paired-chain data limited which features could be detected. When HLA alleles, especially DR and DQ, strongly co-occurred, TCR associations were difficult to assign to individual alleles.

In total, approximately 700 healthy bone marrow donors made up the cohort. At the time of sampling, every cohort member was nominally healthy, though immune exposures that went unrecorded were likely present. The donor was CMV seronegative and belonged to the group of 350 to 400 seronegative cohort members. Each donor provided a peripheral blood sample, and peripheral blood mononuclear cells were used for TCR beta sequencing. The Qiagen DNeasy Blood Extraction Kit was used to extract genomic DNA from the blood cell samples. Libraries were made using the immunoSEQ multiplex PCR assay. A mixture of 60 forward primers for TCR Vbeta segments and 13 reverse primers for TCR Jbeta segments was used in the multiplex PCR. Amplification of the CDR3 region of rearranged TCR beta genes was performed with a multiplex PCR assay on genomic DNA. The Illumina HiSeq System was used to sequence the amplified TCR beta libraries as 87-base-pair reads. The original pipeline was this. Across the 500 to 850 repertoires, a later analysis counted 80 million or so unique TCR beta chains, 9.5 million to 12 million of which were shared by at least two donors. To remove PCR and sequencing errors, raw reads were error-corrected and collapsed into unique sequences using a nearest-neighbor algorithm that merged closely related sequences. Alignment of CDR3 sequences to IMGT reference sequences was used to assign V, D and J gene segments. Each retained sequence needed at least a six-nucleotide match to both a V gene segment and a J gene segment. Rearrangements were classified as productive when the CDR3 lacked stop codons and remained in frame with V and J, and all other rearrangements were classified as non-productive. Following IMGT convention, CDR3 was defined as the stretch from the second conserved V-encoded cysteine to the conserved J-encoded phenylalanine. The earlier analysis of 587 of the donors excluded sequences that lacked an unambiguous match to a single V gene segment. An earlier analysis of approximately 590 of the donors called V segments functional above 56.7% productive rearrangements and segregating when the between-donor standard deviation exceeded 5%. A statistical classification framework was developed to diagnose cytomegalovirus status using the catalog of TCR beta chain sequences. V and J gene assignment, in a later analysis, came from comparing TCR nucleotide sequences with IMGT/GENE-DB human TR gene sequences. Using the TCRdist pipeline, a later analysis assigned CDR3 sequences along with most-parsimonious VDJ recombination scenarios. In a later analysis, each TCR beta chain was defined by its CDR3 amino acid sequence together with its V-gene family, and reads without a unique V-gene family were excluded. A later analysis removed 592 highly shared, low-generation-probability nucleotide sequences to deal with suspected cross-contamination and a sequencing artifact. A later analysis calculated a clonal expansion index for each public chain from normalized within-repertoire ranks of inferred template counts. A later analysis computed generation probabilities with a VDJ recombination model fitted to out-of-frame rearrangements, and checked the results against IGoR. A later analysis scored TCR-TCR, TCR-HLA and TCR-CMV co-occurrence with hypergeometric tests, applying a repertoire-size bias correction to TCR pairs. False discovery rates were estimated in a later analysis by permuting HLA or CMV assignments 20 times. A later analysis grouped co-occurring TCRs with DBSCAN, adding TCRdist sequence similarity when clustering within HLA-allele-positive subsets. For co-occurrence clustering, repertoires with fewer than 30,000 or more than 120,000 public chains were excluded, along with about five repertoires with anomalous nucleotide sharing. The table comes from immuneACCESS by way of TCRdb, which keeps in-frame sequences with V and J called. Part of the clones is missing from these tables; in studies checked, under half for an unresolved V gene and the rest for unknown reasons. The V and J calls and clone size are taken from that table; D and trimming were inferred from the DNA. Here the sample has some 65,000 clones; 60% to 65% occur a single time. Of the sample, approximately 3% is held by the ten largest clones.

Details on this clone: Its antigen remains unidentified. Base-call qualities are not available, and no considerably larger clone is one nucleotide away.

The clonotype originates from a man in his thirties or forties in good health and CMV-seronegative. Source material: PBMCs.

The CDR3: CASNPGTNTGELFF. The nucleotide sequence is given as TGTGCCAGCAACCCGGGAACGAACACCGGGGAGCTGTTTTTT. The rearrangement joined TRBV2 to TRBJ2-2; TRBD2 is a possible D gene, resting on 5 matching bases. The CDR3 sequence holds 14 residues, the cysteine and phenylalanine included. The only DNA kept is the CDR3, 42 bases in frame from the first base. The V and J ends are trimmed by 7 bases and 0 bases, leaving 9 bases between them. CDR1 SNHLY and CDR2 FYNNEI were looked up in the germline V gene.